This T cell receptor beta chain emerged from a study of shared clonotypes between healthy human individuals. From germline, CDR1 is SGDLS and CDR2 YYNGEE. CDR3 length: 20 residues. With 3 bases clipped from V and 5 bases from J, the junction kept 22 bases outside the gene matches. Sequenced by immunoSEQ multiplex PCR; TCRdb stores in-frame clones only, minus some. The table shows millions of clones, with 85% to 95% occurring only once. This clone was recorded once. The sequence was obtained from a man aged 18-30 years in good health. This chain connects TRBV9 to TRBJ2-1; TRBD2 matches at 8 bases. Sequenced input: naive CD4+ T cells sorted from blood. Subset noted: CD45RA+ positively selected. This CDR3 is CASSAPRLTKLAEVHNEQFF. The CDR3 nucleotides are TGTGCCAGCAGCGCGCCCCGACTTACGAAACTAGCGGAGGTACACAATGAGCAGTTCTTC.